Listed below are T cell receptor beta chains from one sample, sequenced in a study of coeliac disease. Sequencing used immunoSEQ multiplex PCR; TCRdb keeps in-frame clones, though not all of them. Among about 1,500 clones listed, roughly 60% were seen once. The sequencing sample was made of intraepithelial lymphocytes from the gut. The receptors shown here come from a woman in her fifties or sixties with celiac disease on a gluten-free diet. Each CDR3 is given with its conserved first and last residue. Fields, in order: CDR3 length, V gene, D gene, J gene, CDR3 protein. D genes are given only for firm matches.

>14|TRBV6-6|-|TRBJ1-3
CASSYGRGGNTIYF
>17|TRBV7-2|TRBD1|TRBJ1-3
CASSPRQGILSGNTIYF
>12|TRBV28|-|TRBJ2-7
CASSLGGHEQYF
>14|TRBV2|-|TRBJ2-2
CASGQGPNTGELFF
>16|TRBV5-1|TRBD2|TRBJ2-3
CASSGVAGPPTDTQYF
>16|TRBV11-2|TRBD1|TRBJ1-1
CASSLTGGRLGTEAFF
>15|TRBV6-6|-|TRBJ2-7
CASSYPPSTRDEQYF
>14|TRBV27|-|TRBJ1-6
CASSLLGVNSPLHF
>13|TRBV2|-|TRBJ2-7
CASTQVGPYEQYF
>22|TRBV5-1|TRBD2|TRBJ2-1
CASSLDRLTPGLAGASYNEQFF
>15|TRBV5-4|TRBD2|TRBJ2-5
CASSLLGGGQETQYF
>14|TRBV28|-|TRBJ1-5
CASSLTGSNQPQHF
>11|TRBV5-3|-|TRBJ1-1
CARSLWTEAFF
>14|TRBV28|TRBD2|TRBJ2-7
CASSTSGGANEQYF
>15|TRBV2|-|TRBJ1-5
CASSWGSPRHQPQHF
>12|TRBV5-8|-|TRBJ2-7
CASLRVSYEQYF
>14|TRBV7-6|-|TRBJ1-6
CASSLVHPNSPLHF
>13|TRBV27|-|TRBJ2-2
CASSPQMVGELFF
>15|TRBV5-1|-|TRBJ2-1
CASSRGGSTVNEQFF
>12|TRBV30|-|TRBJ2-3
CAWSVPVHTQYF
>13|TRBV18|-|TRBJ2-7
CASSPAGDYEQYF
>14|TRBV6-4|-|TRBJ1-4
CASSKSGFAEKLFF
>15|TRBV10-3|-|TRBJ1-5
CAISESSRDNQPQHF
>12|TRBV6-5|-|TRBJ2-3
CASRSGLDTQYF
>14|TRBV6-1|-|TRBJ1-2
CASSEGLANYGYTF
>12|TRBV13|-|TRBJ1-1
CASRGGDTEAFF